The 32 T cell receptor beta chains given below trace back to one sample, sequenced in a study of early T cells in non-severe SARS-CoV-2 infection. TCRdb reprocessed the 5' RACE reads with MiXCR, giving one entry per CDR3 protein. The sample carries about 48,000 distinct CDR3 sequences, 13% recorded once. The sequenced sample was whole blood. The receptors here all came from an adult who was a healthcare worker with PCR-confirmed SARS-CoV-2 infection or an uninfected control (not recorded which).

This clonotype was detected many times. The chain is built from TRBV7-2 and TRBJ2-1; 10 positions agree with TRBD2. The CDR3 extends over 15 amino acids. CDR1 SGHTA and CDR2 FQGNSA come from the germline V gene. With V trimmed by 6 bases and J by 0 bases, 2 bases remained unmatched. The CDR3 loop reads CASRRTSGSYNEQFF. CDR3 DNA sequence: TGTGCCAGCAGGCGGACTAGCGGCTCCTACAATGAGCAGTTCTTC.

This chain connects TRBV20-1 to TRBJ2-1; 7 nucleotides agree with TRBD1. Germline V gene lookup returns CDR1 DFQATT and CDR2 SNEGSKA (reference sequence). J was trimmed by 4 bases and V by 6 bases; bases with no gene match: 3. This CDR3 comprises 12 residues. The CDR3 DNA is TGCAGTGCCGGGGACAGATACAATGAGCAGTTCTTC. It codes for CSAGDRYNEQFF.

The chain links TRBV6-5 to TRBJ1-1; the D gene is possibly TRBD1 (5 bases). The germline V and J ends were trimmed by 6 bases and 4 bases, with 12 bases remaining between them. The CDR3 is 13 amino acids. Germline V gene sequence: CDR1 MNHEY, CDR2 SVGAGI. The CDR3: CASRLRDSTEAFF. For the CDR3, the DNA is TGTGCCAGCAGACTCAGGGATAGCACTGAAGCTTTCTTT.

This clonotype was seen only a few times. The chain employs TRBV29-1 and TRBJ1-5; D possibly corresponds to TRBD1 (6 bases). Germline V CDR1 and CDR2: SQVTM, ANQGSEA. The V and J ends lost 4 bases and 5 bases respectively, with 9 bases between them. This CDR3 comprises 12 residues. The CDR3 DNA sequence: TGCAGCGTTGGGGACATCTATCAGCCCCAGCATTTT. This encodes CSVGDIYQPQHF.

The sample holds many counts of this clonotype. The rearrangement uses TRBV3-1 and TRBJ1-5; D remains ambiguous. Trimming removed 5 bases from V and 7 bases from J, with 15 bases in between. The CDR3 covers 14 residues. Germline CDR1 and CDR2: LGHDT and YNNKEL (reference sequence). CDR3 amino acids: CASSEAGGWQPQHF. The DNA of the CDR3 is TGTGCCAGCAGCGAAGCAGGAGGGTGGCAGCCCCAGCATTTT.

CDR3 region: CASTFGATDYGYTF. The CDR3 nucleotides read TGTGCCAGCACCTTTGGAGCTACTGACTATGGCTACACCTTC. V is TRBV3-1 and J is TRBJ1-2; D unclear. Trimming removed 7 bases at V and 3 bases at J, with 15 bases between. Germline CDR1 reads LGHDT; CDR2 reads YNNKEL (reference sequence). The CDR3 extends over 14 amino acids.

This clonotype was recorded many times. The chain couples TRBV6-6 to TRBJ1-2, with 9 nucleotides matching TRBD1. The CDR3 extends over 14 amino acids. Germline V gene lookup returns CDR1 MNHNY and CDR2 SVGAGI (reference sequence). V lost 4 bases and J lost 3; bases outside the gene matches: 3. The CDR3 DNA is TGTGCCAGCAGTTCCAGACAGGGGGACTATGGCTACACCTTC. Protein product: CASSSRQGDYGYTF.

The CDR3 loop reads CSAREGLAGVVEQYF. DNA for the CDR3: TGCAGTGCTAGAGAAGGACTAGCGGGAGTAGTCGAGCAGTACTTC. The genes are TRBV20-1 and TRBJ2-7; 13 bases are shared with TRBD2. CDR1 is DFQATT, CDR2 SNEGSKA, per germline (reference sequence). The CDR3 consists of 15 residues. V shed 0 bases and J 6 bases; nucleotides not matched to a gene: 5.

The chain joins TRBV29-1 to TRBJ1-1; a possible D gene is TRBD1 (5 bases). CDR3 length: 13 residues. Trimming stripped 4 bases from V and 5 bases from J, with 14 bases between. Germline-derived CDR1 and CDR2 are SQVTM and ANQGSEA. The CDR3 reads CSVGGRWGTEAFF. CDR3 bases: TGCAGCGTTGGGGGCCGCTGGGGGACTGAAGCTTTCTTT.

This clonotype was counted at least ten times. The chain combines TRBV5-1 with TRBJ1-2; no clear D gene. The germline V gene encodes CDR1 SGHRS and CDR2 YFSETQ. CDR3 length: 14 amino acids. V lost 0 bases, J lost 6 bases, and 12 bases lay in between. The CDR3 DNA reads TGCGCCAGCAGCTTGGGTGCTGAGGGCGATGGCTACACCTTC. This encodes CASSLGAEGDGYTF.

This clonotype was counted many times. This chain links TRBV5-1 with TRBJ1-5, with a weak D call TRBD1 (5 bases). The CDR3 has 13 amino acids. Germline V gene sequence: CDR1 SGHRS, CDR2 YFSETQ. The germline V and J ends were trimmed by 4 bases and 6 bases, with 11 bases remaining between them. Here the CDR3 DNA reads TGCGCCAGCAGCCCGGGACCCGCTCAGCCCCAGCATTTT. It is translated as CASSPGPAQPQHF.

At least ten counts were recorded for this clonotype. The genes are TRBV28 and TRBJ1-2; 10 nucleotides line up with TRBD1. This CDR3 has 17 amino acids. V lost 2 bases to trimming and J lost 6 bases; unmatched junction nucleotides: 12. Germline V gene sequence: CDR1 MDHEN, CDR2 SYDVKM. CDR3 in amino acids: CASSLPTPTGGADGYTF. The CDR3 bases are TGTGCCAGCAGTTTACCCACCCCGACAGGGGGCGCGGATGGCTACACCTTC.

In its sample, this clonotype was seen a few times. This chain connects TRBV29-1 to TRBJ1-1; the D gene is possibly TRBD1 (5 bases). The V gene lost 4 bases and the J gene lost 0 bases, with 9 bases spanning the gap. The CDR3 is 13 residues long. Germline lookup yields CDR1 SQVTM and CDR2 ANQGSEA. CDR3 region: CSVVSGLNTEAFF. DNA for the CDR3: TGCAGCGTTGTTTCAGGGCTGAACACTGAAGCTTTCTTT. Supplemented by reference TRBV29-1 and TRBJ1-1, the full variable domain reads SAVISQKPSRDICQRGTSLTIQCQVDSQVTMMFWYRQQPGQSLTLIATANQGSEATYESGFVIDKFPISRPNLTFSTLTVSNMSPEDSSIYLCSVVSGLNTEAFFGQGTRLTVV.

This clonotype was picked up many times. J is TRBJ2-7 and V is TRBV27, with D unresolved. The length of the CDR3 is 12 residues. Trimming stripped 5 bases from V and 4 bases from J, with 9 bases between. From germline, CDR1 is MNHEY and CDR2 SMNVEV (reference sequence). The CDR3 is CASSRDPYEQYF. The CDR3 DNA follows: TGTGCCAGCAGTAGAGACCCTTACGAGCAGTACTTC.

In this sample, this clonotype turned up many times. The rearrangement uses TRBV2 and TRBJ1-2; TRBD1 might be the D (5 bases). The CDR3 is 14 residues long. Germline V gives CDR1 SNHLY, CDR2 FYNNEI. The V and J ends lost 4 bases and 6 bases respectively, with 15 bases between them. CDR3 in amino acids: CASSGHGGEDGYTF. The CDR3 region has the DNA TGTGCCAGCAGTGGACATGGGGGAGAGGATGGCTACACCTTC.

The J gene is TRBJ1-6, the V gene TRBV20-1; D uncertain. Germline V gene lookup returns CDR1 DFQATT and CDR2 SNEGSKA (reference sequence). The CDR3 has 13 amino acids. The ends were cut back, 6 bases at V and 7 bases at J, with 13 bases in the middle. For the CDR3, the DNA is TGCAGTGCCCCGGGAGAAGCCAATTCACCCCTCCACTTT. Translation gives CSAPGEANSPLHF.

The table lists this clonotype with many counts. CDR3 sequence: CASRSREGSQETQYF. The CDR3 DNA is TGTGCCAGCAGAAGTAGGGAGGGCAGTCAAGAGACCCAGTACTTC. The chain carries TRBV13 and TRBJ2-5; 7 nucleotides agree with TRBD2. The CDR3 is made up of 15 amino acids. The V and J ends lost 6 bases and 2 bases, in that order; junction bases with no gene match: 9. From germline, CDR1 is PRHDT and CDR2 FYEKMQ (reference sequence).

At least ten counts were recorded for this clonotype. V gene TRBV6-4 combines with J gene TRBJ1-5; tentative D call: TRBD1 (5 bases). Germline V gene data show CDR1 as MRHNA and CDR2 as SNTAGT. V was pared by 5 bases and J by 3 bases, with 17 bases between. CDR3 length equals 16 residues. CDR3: CASSPSGTGINQPQHF. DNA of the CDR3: TGTGCCAGCAGTCCGTCCGGGACGGGAATCAATCAGCCCCAGCATTTT.

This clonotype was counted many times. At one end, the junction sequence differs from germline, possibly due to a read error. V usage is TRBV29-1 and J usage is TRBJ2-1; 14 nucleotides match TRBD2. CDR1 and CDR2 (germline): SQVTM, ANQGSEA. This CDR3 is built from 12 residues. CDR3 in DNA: TGCAGCGGATGGACTAGCGGGAGGCGGGCCTCCTTC. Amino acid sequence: CSGWTSGRRASF.

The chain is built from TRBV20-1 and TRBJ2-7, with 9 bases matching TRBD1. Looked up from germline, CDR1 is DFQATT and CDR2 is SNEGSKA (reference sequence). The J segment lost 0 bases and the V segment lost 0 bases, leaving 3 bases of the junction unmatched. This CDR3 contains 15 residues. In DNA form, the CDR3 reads TGCAGTGCTAGAGATCAGGGACAGGGCTCCTACGAGCAGTACTTC. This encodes CSARDQGQGSYEQYF.

The DNA for the CDR3 is TGCAGTGCTAGAGACCCGGGCAGGGGGCAATCAAATGAGCAGTTCTTC. As protein: CSARDPGRGQSNEQFF. The chain combines TRBV20-1 with TRBJ2-1; 8 bases agree with TRBD1. Unmatched junction bases numbered 11, after V lost 0 bases and J lost 7 bases. There are 16 residues in the CDR3. From germline, CDR1 is DFQATT and CDR2 SNEGSKA (reference sequence).

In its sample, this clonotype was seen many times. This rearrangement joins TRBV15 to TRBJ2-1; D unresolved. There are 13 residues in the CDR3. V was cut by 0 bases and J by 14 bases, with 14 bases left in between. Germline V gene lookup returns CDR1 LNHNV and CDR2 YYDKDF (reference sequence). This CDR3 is CATSRDRRRLEFF. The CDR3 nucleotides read TGTGCCACCAGCAGAGATAGGCGGCGACTGGAGTTCTTC.

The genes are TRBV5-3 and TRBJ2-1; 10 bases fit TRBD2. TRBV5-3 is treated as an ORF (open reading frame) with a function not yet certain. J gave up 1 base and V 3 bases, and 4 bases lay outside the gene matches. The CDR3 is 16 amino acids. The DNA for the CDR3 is TGTGCCAGAAGCTACCAGCGGGAGGGATCCTACAATGAGCAGTTCTTC. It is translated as CARSYQREGSYNEQFF.

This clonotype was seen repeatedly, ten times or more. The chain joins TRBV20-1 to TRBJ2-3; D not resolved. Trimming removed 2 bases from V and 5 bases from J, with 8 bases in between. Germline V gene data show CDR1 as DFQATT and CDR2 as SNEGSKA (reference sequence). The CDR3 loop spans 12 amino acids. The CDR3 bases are TGCAGTGCTAGACCCATGGGAGATACGCAGTATTTT. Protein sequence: CSARPMGDTQYF.

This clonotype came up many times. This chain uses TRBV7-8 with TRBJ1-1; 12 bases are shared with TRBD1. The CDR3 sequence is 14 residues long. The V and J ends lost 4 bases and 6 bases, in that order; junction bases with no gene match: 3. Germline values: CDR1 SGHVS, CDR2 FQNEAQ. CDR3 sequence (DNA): TGTGCCAGCAGCTCGGGACAGGGGGCCGCTGAAGCTTTCTTT. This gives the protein CASSSGQGAAEAFF.

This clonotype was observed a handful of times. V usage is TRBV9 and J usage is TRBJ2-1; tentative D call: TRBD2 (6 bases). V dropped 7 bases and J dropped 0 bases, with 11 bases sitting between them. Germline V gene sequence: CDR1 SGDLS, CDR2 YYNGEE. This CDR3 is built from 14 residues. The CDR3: CASGDGSSYNEQFF. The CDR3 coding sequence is TGTGCCAGCGGAGACGGGAGCTCCTACAATGAGCAGTTCTTC.

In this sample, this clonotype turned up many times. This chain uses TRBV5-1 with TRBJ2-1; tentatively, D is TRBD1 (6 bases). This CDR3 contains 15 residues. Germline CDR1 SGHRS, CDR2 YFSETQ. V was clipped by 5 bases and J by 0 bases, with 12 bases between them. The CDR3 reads CASRRQVSSYNEQFF. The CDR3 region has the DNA TGCGCCAGCAGGCGACAGGTCAGCTCCTACAATGAGCAGTTCTTC.

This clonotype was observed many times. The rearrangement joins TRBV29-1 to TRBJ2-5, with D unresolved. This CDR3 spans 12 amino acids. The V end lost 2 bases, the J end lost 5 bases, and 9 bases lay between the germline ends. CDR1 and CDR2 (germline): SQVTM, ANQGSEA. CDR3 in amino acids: CSVEYSGETQYF. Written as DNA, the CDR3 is TGCAGCGTTGAATACTCGGGTGAGACCCAGTACTTC. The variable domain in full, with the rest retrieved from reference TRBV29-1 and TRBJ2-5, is SAVISQKPSRDICQRGTSLTIQCQVDSQVTMMFWYRQQPGQSLTLIATANQGSEATYESGFVIDKFPISRPNLTFSTLTVSNMSPEDSSIYLCSVEYSGETQYFGPGTRLLVL.

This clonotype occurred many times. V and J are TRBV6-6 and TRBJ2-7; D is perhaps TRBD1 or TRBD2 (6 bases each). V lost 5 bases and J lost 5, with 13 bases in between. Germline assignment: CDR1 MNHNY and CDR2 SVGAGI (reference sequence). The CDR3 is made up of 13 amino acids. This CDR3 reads CASSKGGLDEQYF. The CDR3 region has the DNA TGTGCCAGCAGTAAGGGGGGTCTCGACGAGCAGTACTTC.

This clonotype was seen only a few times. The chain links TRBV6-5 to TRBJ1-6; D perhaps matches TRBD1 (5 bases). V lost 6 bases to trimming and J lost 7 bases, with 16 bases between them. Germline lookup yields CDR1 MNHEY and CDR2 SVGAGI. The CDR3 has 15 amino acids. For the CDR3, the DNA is TGTGCCAGCAGAGCCCTCGCGGCAGGGAATTCACCCCTCCACTTT. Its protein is CASRALAAGNSPLHF.

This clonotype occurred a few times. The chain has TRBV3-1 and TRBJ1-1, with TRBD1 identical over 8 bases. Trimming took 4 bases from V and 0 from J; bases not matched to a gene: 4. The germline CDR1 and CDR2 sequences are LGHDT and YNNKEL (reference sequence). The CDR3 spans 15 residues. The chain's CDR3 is CASSPGQGMNTEAFF. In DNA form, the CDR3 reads TGTGCCAGCAGCCCAGGACAGGGAATGAACACTGAAGCTTTCTTT.

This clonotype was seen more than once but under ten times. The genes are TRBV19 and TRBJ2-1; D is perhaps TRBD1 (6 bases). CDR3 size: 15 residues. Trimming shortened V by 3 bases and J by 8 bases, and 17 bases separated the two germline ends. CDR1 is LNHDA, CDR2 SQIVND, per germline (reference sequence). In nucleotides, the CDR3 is TGTGCCAGTAGTATGAGGGCCAGGGGCGGCGATGAGCAGTTCTTC. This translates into CASSMRARGGDEQFF. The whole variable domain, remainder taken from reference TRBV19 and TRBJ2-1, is DGGITQSPKYLFRKEGQNVTLSCEQNLNHDAMYWYRQDPGQGLRLIYYSQIVNDFQKGDIAEGYSVSREKKESFPLTVTSAQKNPTAFYLCASSMRARGGDEQFFGPGTRLTVL.